This entry is about one T cell receptor (beta chain). Its target is unknown. The entry originates in a study of cytomegalovirus exposure and HLA in healthy donors. Study-wide findings and caveats: The study found most TCR sequences rare, yet found some public TCRs in many donors.

Data came from immunoSEQ multiplex PCR; TCRdb stores just in-frame clones and leaves some out. This repertoire shows more than 250,000 clones, 90% found once; its top ten account for approximately 3%. The sequenced sample was PBMCs. The TCR was taken from a woman in her thirties in good health and CMV-seronegative.

CDR3 sequence reads: CASSLAAGPAGGYEQFF. DNA for the CDR3: TGTGCCAGCAGCCTCGCGGCGGGGCCAGCGGGCGGGTATGAGCAGTTCTTC. This chain uses TRBV7-8 with TRBJ2-1; D is perhaps TRBD2 (6 bases). Germline CDR1 reads SGHVS; CDR2 reads FQNEAQ. Trimming removed 5 bases at V and 8 bases at J, with 25 bases between. CDR3 length: 17 amino acids.